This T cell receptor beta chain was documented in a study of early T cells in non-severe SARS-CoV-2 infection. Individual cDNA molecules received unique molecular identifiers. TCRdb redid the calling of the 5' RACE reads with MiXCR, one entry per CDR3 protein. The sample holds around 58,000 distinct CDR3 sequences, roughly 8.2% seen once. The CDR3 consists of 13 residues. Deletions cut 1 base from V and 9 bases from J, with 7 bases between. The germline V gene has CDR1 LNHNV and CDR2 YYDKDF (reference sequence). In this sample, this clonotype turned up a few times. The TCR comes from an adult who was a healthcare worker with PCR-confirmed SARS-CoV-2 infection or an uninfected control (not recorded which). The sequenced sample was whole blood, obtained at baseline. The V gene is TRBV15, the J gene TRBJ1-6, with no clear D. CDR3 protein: CATSRAPGSPLHF. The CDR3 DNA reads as TGTGCCACCAGCAGAGCGCCTGGTTCACCCCTCCACTTT.